This T cell receptor beta chain was captured in a study of shared clonotypes between healthy human individuals. Here immunoSEQ multiplex PCR was the method, and the copy in TCRdb shows in-frame clones only, minus some. The sample records about 2.1 million clones, under 95% being singletons. Naive CD8 isolation took CD45RO-negative cells positively selected for CCR7 and excluded terminally differentiated effector memory CD45RA+ cells. Unmatched junction bases numbered 6, after V lost 8 bases and J lost 3 bases. This CDR3 has 15 residues. The germline gives CDR1 LNHDA, CDR2 SQIVND (reference sequence).

Sequencing was done on a sample of naive CD8+ T cells from PBMCs. The chain has TRBV19 and TRBJ2-2; 10 positions match TRBD2. This clonotype was sampled from a man younger than 30 in good health. Some clones in this sample may be carry-over from other donors' samples. CDR3 nucleotide sequence: TGTGCCAGTCGTCGGCTAGCGGGAGACACCGGGGAGCTGTTTTTT. Protein: CASRRLAGDTGELFF.